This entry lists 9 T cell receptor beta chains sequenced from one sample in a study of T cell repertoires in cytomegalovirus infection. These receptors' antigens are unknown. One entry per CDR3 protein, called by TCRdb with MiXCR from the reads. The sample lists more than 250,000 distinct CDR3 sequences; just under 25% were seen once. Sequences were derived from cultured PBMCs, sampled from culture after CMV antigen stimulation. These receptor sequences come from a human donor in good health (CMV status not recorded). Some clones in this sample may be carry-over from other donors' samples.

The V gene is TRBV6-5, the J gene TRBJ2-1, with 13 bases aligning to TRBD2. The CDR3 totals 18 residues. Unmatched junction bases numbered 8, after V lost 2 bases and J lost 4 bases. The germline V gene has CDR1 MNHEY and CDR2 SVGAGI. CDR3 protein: CASSYTALAGGLYNEQFF. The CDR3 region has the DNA TGTGCCAGCAGTTACACCGCACTAGCGGGAGGGTTATACAATGAGCAGTTCTTC.

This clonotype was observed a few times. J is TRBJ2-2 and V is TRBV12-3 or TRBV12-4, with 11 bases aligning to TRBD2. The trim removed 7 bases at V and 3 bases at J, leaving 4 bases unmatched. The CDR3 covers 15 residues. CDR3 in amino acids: CASMTSGTYTGELFF. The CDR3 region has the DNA TGTGCCAGCATGACTAGCGGGACGTACACCGGGGAGCTGTTTTTT.

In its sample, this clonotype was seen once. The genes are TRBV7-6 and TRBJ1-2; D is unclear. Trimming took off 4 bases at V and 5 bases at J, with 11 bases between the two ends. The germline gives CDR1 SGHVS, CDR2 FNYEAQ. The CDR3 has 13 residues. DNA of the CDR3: TGTGCCAGCAGCTCGGACGGAATATATGGCTACACCTTC. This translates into CASSSDGIYGYTF.

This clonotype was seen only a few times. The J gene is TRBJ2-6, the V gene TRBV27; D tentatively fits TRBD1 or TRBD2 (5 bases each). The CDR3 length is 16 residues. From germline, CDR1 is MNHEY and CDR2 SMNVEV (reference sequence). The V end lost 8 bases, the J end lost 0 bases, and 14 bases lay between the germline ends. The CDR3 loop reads CASSGTRLSGANVLTF. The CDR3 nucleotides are TGTGCCAGCTCTGGGACGAGACTCTCTGGGGCCAACGTCCTGACTTTC.

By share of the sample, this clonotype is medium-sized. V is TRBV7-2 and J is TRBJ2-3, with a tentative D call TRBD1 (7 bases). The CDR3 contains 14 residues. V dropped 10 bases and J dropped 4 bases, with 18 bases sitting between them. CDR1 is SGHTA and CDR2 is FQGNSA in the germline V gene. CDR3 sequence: CATTGASAPDTQYF. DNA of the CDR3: TGTGCCACCACAGGGGCTAGCGCCCCAGATACGCAGTATTTT.

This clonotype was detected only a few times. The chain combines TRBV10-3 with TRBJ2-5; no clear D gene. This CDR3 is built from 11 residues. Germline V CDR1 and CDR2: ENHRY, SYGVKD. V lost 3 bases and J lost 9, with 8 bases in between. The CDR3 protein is CAISDGLSQYF. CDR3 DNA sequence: TGTGCCATCAGTGACGGGCTGTCCCAGTACTTC.

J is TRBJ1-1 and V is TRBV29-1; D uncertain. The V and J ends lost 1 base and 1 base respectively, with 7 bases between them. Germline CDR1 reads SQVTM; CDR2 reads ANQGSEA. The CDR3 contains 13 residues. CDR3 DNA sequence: TGCAGCGTTGAAGGGGGAGGGAACACTGAAGCTTTCTTT. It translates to CSVEGGGNTEAFF.

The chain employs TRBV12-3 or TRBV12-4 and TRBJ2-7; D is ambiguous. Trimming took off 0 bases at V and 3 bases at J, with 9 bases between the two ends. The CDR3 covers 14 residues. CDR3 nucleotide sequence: TGTGCCAGCAGTTTAGCTCCCGGGTGCTACGAGCAGTACGTC. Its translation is CASSLAPGCYEQYV.

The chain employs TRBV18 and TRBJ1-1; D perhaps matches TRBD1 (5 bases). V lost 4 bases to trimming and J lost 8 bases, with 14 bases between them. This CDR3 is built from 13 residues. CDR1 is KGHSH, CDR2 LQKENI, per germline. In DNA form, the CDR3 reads TGTGCCAGCTCACGTAGCCGGGACCAGGAAGCTTTCTTT. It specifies CASSRSRDQEAFF.